These 20 T cell receptor beta chains originate from one sample sequenced in a study of blood T cell repertoires in COVID-19. This table comes from immunoSEQ multiplex PCR, and its TCRdb copy is limited to in-frame clones, with some not included. The sample shows about 100,000 clones, over 75% of them seen only once. The sequenced sample was peripheral blood. The receptor source for this set is a man aged 50 or older with acute or convalescent COVID-19.

This clone showed up just once. This sequence joins TRBV5-1 and TRBJ2-5, with D perhaps matching TRBD2 (6 bases). Trimming took off 0 bases at V and 2 bases at J, with 11 bases between the two ends. The CDR3 sequence is 15 residues long. The V gene's germline CDR1 is SGHRS and CDR2 YFSETQ. The CDR3 region is CASSLGSGTQETQYF. CDR3 nucleotide sequence: TGCGCCAGCAGCTTGGGTAGCGGAACTCAAGAGACCCAGTACTTC. Looking up the rest from reference TRBV5-1 and TRBJ2-5 gives the full variable domain: KAGVTQTPRYLIKTRGQQVTLSCSPISGHRSVSWYQQTPGQGLQFLFEYFSETQRNKGNFPGRFSGRQFSNSRSEMNVSTLELGDSALYLCASSLGSGTQETQYFGPGTRLLVL.

This rearrangement joins TRBV5-1 to TRBJ2-5, with TRBD2 identical over 11 bases. Unmatched junction bases numbered 2, after V lost 2 bases and J lost 2 bases. The CDR3 spans 15 residues. Germline loops: CDR1 SGHRS, CDR2 YFSETQ. In DNA form, the CDR3 reads TGCGCCAGCAGCTTTATAGCGGGAGGGCAAGAGACCCAGTACTTC. It is translated as CASSFIAGGQETQYF.

The J gene is TRBJ2-2, the V gene TRBV19; 11 bases match TRBD2. Germline lookup yields CDR1 LNHDA and CDR2 SQIVND (reference sequence). Germline trimming cut 1 base from V and 1 base from J; bases unmatched to any gene: 8. The CDR3 length is 19 residues. The CDR3 DNA reads as TGTGCCAGTAGTATAGTTGGTAGCGGGAGGGCGAGGAACACCGGGGAGCTGTTTTTT. Translated: CASSIVGSGRARNTGELFF.

The chain links TRBV7-8 to TRBJ1-1; D not resolved. This CDR3 has 14 amino acids. CDR1 and CDR2 (germline): SGHVS, FQNEAQ. Trimming took 5 bases from V and 2 from J, leaving 12 bases between them. CDR3 in DNA: TGTGCCAGCAGCCCCCAGATTTTCAACACTGAAGCTTTCTTT. This gives the protein CASSPQIFNTEAFF.

The genes are TRBV29-1 and TRBJ2-3, with TRBD1 matching 8 bases. CDR1 and CDR2 (germline): SQVTM, ANQGSEA. With V trimmed by 6 bases and J by 6 bases, 8 bases remained unmatched. There are 13 residues in the CDR3. CDR3 region: CSVGTGGGDTQYF. For the CDR3, the DNA is TGCAGCGTGGGGACAGGTGGGGGTGATACGCAGTATTTT.

A note on this clone: Other DNA sequences in this sample translate to the same CDR3. This chain connects TRBV19 to TRBJ2-7; 7 nucleotides match TRBD1. Trimming removed 2 bases from V and 1 base from J; junction bases left unmatched: 2. Germline-derived CDR1 and CDR2 are LNHDA and SQIVND (reference sequence). This CDR3 has 14 amino acids. The CDR3 sequence: CASSIRGPSYEQYF. CDR3 in DNA: TGTGCCAGTAGTATAAGGGGGCCATCCTACGAGCAGTACTTC.

The chain combines TRBV7-2 with TRBJ1-5; D not resolved. This CDR3 is built from 14 residues. Germline V gene data show CDR1 as SGHTA and CDR2 as FQGNSA. Trimming pared 6 bases from V and 1 base from J, leaving 10 bases between. This CDR3 reads CASRGPGSNQPQHF. The CDR3 DNA reads as TGTGCCAGCAGAGGACCGGGGAGCAATCAGCCCCAGCATTTT.

The rearrangement joins TRBV30 to TRBJ2-6; no clear D gene. V was pared by 0 bases and J by 4 bases, with 7 bases between. Germline V gives CDR1 GTSNPN, CDR2 SVGIG (reference sequence). CDR3 length equals 14 residues. This CDR3 is CAWSVPGGANVLTF. In DNA form, the CDR3 reads TGTGCCTGGAGTGTACCCGGGGGGGCCAACGTCCTGACTTTC.

The chain combines TRBV3-1 (or the pseudogene TRBV3-2) with TRBJ2-2; 11 bases align to TRBD1. V was clipped by 1 base and J by 3 bases; unmatched bases: 1. Looked up from germline, CDR1 is LGHDT and CDR2 is YNNKEL (reference sequence). There are 16 residues in the CDR3. CDR3 sequence reads: CASSQGTGGYTGELFF. CDR3 DNA: TGTGCCAGCAGCCAAGGGACAGGGGGCTACACCGGGGAGCTGTTTTTT.

The chain carries TRBV27 and TRBJ1-1; D possibly corresponds to TRBD1 (5 bases). Trimming took off 4 bases at V and 0 bases at J, with 15 bases between the two ends. Germline CDR1 is MNHEY and CDR2 is SMNVEV (reference sequence). CDR3 length: 16 residues. CDR3: CASSSGSQGMNTEAFF. The CDR3 DNA reads TGTGCCAGCAGTTCCGGGTCTCAGGGTATGAACACTGAAGCTTTCTTT.

This chain connects TRBV2 to TRBJ2-2, with 11 bases fitting TRBD2. With 3 bases clipped from V and 2 bases from J, the junction kept 2 bases outside the gene matches. The CDR3 sequence is 16 residues long. In germline, CDR1 is SNHLY, CDR2 FYNNEI. DNA of the CDR3: TGTGCCAGCAGTGATGGACTAGCGGGTAACACCGGGGAGCTGTTTTTT. Amino acid sequence: CASSDGLAGNTGELFF.

V usage is TRBV30 and J usage is TRBJ2-1, with 9 bases that match TRBD2. Unmatched junction bases numbered 16, after V lost 3 bases and J lost 7 bases. Germline loops: CDR1 GTSNPN, CDR2 SVGIG (reference sequence). The CDR3 has 17 residues. CDR3: CAWSTHYQAGGPNEQFF. In DNA, the CDR3 is TGTGCCTGGAGCACACATTACCAGGCGGGAGGGCCGAATGAGCAGTTCTTC.

The CDR3 DNA is TGTGCCAGCAGCCCCGGGGGGGGGAGGGGCGGTGAGCAGTTCTTC. Amino acids: CASSPGGGRGGEQFF. The chain carries TRBV11-3 and TRBJ2-1; 8 bases map to TRBD2. Germline V lookup: CDR1 SGHNT, CDR2 YENEEA. This CDR3 spans 15 amino acids. With V trimmed by 5 bases and J by 9 bases, 12 bases remained unmatched.

The chain combines TRBV14 with TRBJ2-7, with 9 bases lining up with TRBD2. The CDR3 length is 18 residues. V shed 4 bases, J shed 0 bases, and the junction held 13 bases outside the gene matches. Per germline, CDR1 SGHDN and CDR2 FVKESK. In DNA form, the CDR3 reads TGTGCCAGCAGCCCTATCGGGAGCGGGAGGTCTCTCTCCTACGAGCAGTACTTC. Residues: CASSPIGSGRSLSYEQYF.

The chain recombines TRBV18 with TRBJ2-1; D not resolved. The CDR3 runs to 16 residues. V gave up 2 bases and J gave up 1 base, with 12 bases separating them. Germline lookup yields CDR1 KGHSH and CDR2 LQKENI. CDR3 region: CASSPAVAASYNEQFF. The DNA of the CDR3 is TGTGCCAGCTCACCAGCAGTTGCTGCTTCCTACAATGAGCAGTTCTTC. Full variable domain (missing parts from reference TRBV18 and TRBJ2-1): NAGVMQNPRHLVRRRGQEARLRCSPMKGHSHVYWYRQLPEEGLKFMVYLQKENIIDESGMPKERFSAEFPKEGPSILRIQQVVRGDSAAYFCASSPAVAASYNEQFFGPGTRLTVL.

V is TRBV6-4 and J is TRBJ2-3; TRBD2 matches 7 bases. The CDR3 covers 16 residues. From germline, CDR1 is MRHNA and CDR2 SNTAGT. The ends lost 2 bases at V and 0 bases at J; junction bases unmatched: 5. The DNA of the CDR3 is TGTGCCAGCAGTGACCCTGGGACTACTAGCACAGATACGCAGTATTTT. This translates into CASSDPGTTSTDTQYF.

V usage is TRBV27 and J usage is TRBJ2-5; D is perhaps TRBD2 (6 bases). This CDR3 has 14 amino acids. Germline V lookup: CDR1 MNHEY, CDR2 SMNVEV (reference sequence). The V gene lost 5 bases and the J gene lost 3 bases, with 13 bases spanning the gap. The DNA for the CDR3 is TGTGCCAGCAGTGCGGGACCAAGGGAAGAGACCCAGTACTTC. Protein: CASSAGPREETQYF.

The genes are TRBV2 and TRBJ1-5, with unresolved D. Trimming removed 3 bases from V and 4 bases from J, with 4 bases in between. The CDR3 totals 12 residues. CDR1 is SNHLY, CDR2 FYNNEI, per germline. The CDR3 DNA reads TGTGCCAGCAGTGACAGGAATCAGCCCCAGCATTTT. Encoded protein: CASSDRNQPQHF.

This chain uses TRBV7-2 with TRBJ2-7; 8 bases map to TRBD1. V shed 3 bases, J shed 6 bases, and the junction held 10 bases outside the gene matches. This CDR3 is built from 15 residues. Per germline, CDR1 SGHTA and CDR2 FQGNSA. The CDR3 DNA reads TGTGCCAGCAGCTTTTTCACAGGGGGGAATGGCGAGCAGTACTTC. It translates to CASSFFTGGNGEQYF.

V and J are TRBV9 and TRBJ2-1; no clear D. In germline, CDR1 is SGDLS, CDR2 YYNGEE. The CDR3 consists of 16 residues. V lost 0 bases to trimming and J lost 1 base, with 11 bases between them. Written as DNA, the CDR3 is TGTGCCAGCAGCGTAGTGCGGAGTTTATCCTACAATGAGCAGTTCTTC. Amino acids: CASSVVRSLSYNEQFF.